This T cell receptor beta chain came from a study of blood T cell repertoires in COVID-19 (dated by TCRdb to the early 2020s). Background for the entire study: Samples covering the acute and convalescent phases of COVID-19 were provided by collaborators in the United States, Italy and Spain. The prospective study material was composed of cDNA or gDNA derived from T cells, B-cell-depleted T cells, or PBMCs. The dataset comprised deeply sampled blood TCRbeta repertoires from subjects exposed to, actively infected with, or recovered from COVID-19. The repertoires were made available in a free public database intended to serve as a resource for research on the immune response to SARS-CoV-2. The samples were drawn from two sources: the first 160 participants of the ongoing ImmuneRACE study, and about 1,300 subjects contributed by 6 global collaborators. Nearly every sample came with metadata listing a de-identified subject ID, COVID-19 status, age in years and sex. Where available, HLA class I and class II types were obtained from metadata supplied by the sample provider rather than from assay-based typing. General conclusions and limits of the study: The quantity of clinical and demographic metadata differed by source and by participant and was supplied without curation.

Comment on this clone: The clone's antigen remains unknown. Base qualities are not recorded, but no much larger clone differs from it by a single base.

The collaborating institutions used their own protocols to collect whole blood in K2EDTA tubes. For TCRbeta analysis, collaborator samples were shipped as frozen whole blood, as isolated PBMCs, or as DNA extracted from either sample type. TCRbeta CDR3 regions were amplified from genomic DNA using the immunoSEQ Assay, a bias-controlled multiplex PCR. As for the authors' bioinformatics: Within the assay, amplification of reference gene primers was used to estimate how many nucleated cells each sample contained. To quantify the absolute abundance of each unique TCRbeta CDR3 rearrangement, sequence reads were collapsed and filtered. For each sample, productive Simpson clonality was calculated as the square root of Simpson's diversity index over productive rearrangements. TCRdb took over this immuneACCESS table, retaining in-frame rearrangements with V and J assigned. Such tables are incomplete; in checked studies, under half of the missing clones stem from an unresolved V gene, and the remainder is unexplained. V, J and clone size are those of that table, while D and trimming were read from the DNA. The sample contains around 130,000 clones, around four fifths of them found a single time. Of the sample, around 16% falls within the top ten clones.

From cysteine to phenylalanine, the CDR3 is 13 amino acids long. The retained sequence is limited to the CDR3, 39 bases, with the frame set at the first base. The germline V gene supplies CDR1 LGHNA and CDR2 YNFKEQ. V is cut by 0 bases and J by 6 bases, and the space between the germline ends is 6 bases. This sequence was found in a man in his 60s with active or convalescent COVID-19. The chain employs TRBV4-2 and TRBJ2-1; no confident D gene assignment can be made. Sequencing was carried out using peripheral blood. The CDR3 protein is CASSQDRVNEQFF. The base sequence is TGTGCCAGCAGCCAAGATCGGGTCAATGAGCAGTTCTTC.